The 19 T cell receptor beta chains below were found in one sample sequenced in a study of T cell responses to AZD1222 COVID-19 vaccine. Assay used: immunoSEQ multiplex PCR; TCRdb lists only in-frame clones, some missing. Among over 50,000 clones listed, around 81% were seen once. The sample in question was peripheral blood, obtained 28 days after the second AZD1222 dose. The receptors were sampled from an adult who received the AZD1222 COVID-19 vaccine.

The rearrangement links TRBV2 to TRBJ2-2, with 9 bases identical to TRBD1. Germline V lookup: CDR1 SNHLY, CDR2 FYNNEI. This CDR3 comprises 15 residues. V was clipped by 6 bases and J by 2 bases; unmatched bases: 4. CDR3 loop: CASREGQGNTGELFF. The CDR3 DNA reads TGTGCCAGCAGGGAGGGACAGGGAAACACCGGGGAGCTGTTTTTT.

The chain carries TRBV27 and TRBJ1-5; D not resolved. The V and J ends lost 5 bases and 0 bases respectively, with 8 bases between them. Germline V gene lookup returns CDR1 MNHEY and CDR2 SMNVEV (reference sequence). There are 14 residues in the CDR3. CDR3 coding DNA: TGTGCCAGCAGTCACAGAGATAGCAATCAGCCCCAGCATTTT. Translation: CASSHRDSNQPQHF.

This clone has only a few counts. The chain couples TRBV13 to TRBJ2-1; a weak D match, TRBD2 (5 bases). The CDR3 totals 14 residues. The ends were cut back, 3 bases at V and 5 bases at J, with 11 bases in the middle. Per germline, CDR1 PRHDT and CDR2 FYEKMQ (reference sequence). The CDR3 nucleotides are TGTGCCAGCAGCTTCAGAGGGAGCGACAATGAGCAGTTCTTC. Translation: CASSFRGSDNEQFF.

CDR3 region: CASSYDSPKTGLAGGYEQYF. In DNA form, the CDR3 reads TGTGCCAGCAGTTACGACAGCCCGAAGACGGGACTAGCGGGAGGGTACGAGCAGTACTTC. The rearrangement joins TRBV6-2 or TRBV6-3 to TRBJ2-7; 16 nucleotides line up with TRBD2. CDR1 is MNHEY, CDR2 SVGEGT, per germline. The V segment lost 2 bases and the J segment 4 bases; nucleotides outside the gene matches: 14. The CDR3 runs to 20 residues.

About this clone itself: Other nucleotide sequences in the sample specify the same CDR3. This rearrangement joins TRBV19 to TRBJ2-2, with 12 bases identical to TRBD1. CDR1 and CDR2 (germline): LNHDA, SQIVND (reference sequence). V lost 7 bases and J lost 3; bases outside the gene matches: 12. The CDR3 is 18 residues long. The CDR3 is CASKSTAGTGGHTGELFF. The CDR3 region has the DNA TGTGCCAGTAAATCAACAGCCGGGACAGGGGGCCACACCGGGGAGCTGTTTTTT. The full variable domain, rest sourced from reference TRBV19 and TRBJ2-2, is DGGITQSPKYLFRKEGQNVTLSCEQNLNHDAMYWYRQDPGQGLRLIYYSQIVNDFQKGDIAEGYSVSREKKESFPLTVTSAQKNPTAFYLCASKSTAGTGGHTGELFFGEGSRLTVL.

J is TRBJ1-3 and V is TRBV5-1; D unclear. There are 14 residues in the CDR3. CDR1 and CDR2 (germline): SGHRS, YFSETQ. V was trimmed by 5 bases and J by 2 bases, leaving 11 bases between them. The CDR3 DNA sequence: TGCGCCAGCAGTTTAACCGGGACTGGAAACACCATATATTTT. Protein: CASSLTGTGNTIYF.

The rearrangement joins TRBV6-1 to TRBJ2-5, with D maybe TRBD1 (6 bases). The CDR3 consists of 13 residues. Trimming removed 3 bases at V and 5 bases at J, with 10 bases between. Per germline, CDR1 MNHNS and CDR2 SASEGT. The CDR3: CASSEGAWETQYF. The CDR3, as DNA: TGTGCCAGCAGTGAGGGGGCCTGGGAGACCCAGTACTTC.

The V and J genes are TRBV18 and TRBJ2-5; TRBD1 agrees at 8 bases. V lost 6 bases to trimming and J lost 5 bases; unmatched junction nucleotides: 8. Germline V gene sequence: CDR1 KGHSH, CDR2 LQKENI. The CDR3 spans 14 residues. CDR3 protein: CASSRDRGWETQYF. In nucleotides, the CDR3 is TGTGCCAGCTCGCGAGACAGGGGATGGGAGACCCAGTACTTC.

This clone was found once. The rearrangement uses TRBV6-6 and TRBJ1-2, with a possible D match to TRBD1 (6 bases). From germline, CDR1 is MNHNY and CDR2 SVGAGI (reference sequence). The CDR3 loop spans 14 amino acids. V was pared by 6 bases and J by 0 bases, with 11 bases between. The CDR3 is CASSRTAANYGYTF. The CDR3 DNA reads TGTGCCAGCAGCCGGACAGCAGCTAACTATGGCTACACCTTC.

The table lists this clone with a few counts. The chain is built from TRBV15 and TRBJ1-6; 8 bases align to TRBD1. CDR1 and CDR2 (germline): LNHNV, YYDKDF (reference sequence). V was pared by 7 bases and J by 8 bases, with 4 bases of the junction left unmatched. The CDR3 has 13 residues. The CDR3 DNA reads as TGTGCCACCACAGGGGGCGACGATTCACCCCTCCACTTT. It yields the protein CATTGGDDSPLHF.

The chain uses TRBV27 and TRBJ2-3; 11 positions match TRBD1. The CDR3 covers 14 residues. The V and J ends lost 6 bases and 7 bases, in that order; junction bases with no gene match: 6. Looked up from germline, CDR1 is MNHEY and CDR2 is SMNVEV (reference sequence). The CDR3 reads CASSPGQGGNTQYF. The CDR3 region has the DNA TGTGCCAGCAGCCCGGGACAGGGGGGGAATACGCAGTATTTT.

This clone was detected only a few times. The chain couples TRBV4-2 to TRBJ1-1, with 9 bases lining up with TRBD1. Germline loops: CDR1 LGHNA, CDR2 YNFKEQ. J lost 1 base, V lost 2 bases, and 2 bases had no gene match. CDR3 length: 15 amino acids. CDR3 in DNA: TGTGCCAGCAGCCAACCGGGACAGGGGAACACTGAAGCTTTCTTT. This codes for CASSQPGQGNTEAFF.

This clone was seen once. The gene calls are TRBV6-2 or TRBV6-3 and TRBJ1-5; 7 bases align to TRBD1. The CDR3 totals 15 residues. CDR1 is MNHEY, CDR2 SVGEGT, per germline. The V segment lost 5 bases and the J segment 0 bases; nucleotides outside the gene matches: 4. The CDR3 nucleotides are TGTGCCAGCAGTACAGGGGTCTATAGCAATCAGCCCCAGCATTTT. Its protein product is CASSTGVYSNQPQHF.

The CDR3 protein is CAWSYPRHSVGRQNYGYTF. CDR3 nucleotide sequence: TGTGCCTGGAGTTATCCCCGACACTCGGTAGGGAGACAGAACTATGGCTACACCTTC. The chain combines TRBV30 with TRBJ1-2, with D maybe TRBD1 (5 bases). Germline lookup yields CDR1 GTSNPN and CDR2 SVGIG (reference sequence). The CDR3 length is 19 residues. Trimming took off 2 bases at V and 2 bases at J, with 27 bases between the two ends.

V gene TRBV19 combines with J gene TRBJ1-1; 11 positions agree with TRBD1. The CDR3 sequence is 15 residues long. From germline, CDR1 is LNHDA and CDR2 SQIVND (reference sequence). The junction had 6 bases not matched to a gene; V was cut back by 4 bases and J by 5 bases. The CDR3 sequence is CASSRTGGVETEAFF. The CDR3 DNA is TGTGCCAGTAGTAGGACAGGGGGCGTTGAGACTGAAGCTTTCTTT.

The genes are TRBV9 and TRBJ2-1; possible D gene TRBD1, 6 bases. The germline V and J ends were trimmed by 4 bases and 6 bases, with 17 bases remaining between them. The CDR3 consists of 15 residues. The germline V gene has CDR1 SGDLS and CDR2 YYNGEE. CDR3 loop: CASSQGTLGSNEQFF. The CDR3 nucleotides are TGTGCCAGCAGCCAGGGGACCCTCGGCTCCAATGAGCAGTTCTTC.

On this clone: The same CDR3 can be traced to other DNA sequences in this sample. The chain links TRBV18 to TRBJ2-1; D uncertain. The germline V and J ends were trimmed by 0 bases and 6 bases, with 6 bases remaining between them. The length of the CDR3 is 13 residues. Germline-derived CDR1 and CDR2 are KGHSH and LQKENI. CDR3 coding DNA: TGTGCCAGCTCACCACCAAGTAGCAATGAGCAGTTCTTC. Protein: CASSPPSSNEQFF.

In the case of this clone: The limits of the CDR3 on the DNA are not certain, so only TCRdb's listed CDR3 is given. J is TRBJ1-2 and V is TRBV18; the tabulated D call, TRBD1, remains unverified against the DNA. Germline V lookup: CDR1 KGHSH, CDR2 LQKENI. Inclusive of both ends, the CDR3 amounts to 15 amino acids. The CDR3 sequence: CASSPDTFGSIGYTF.

V and J are TRBV21-1 and TRBJ2-7. TRBV21-1 is recorded as a pseudogene. CDR3 length: 17 amino acids. CDR3 DNA: TGTGCCAGCAGCCCTCGAAGCCCGGGCTATAGCTCCTACGAGCAGTACTTC. Amino acids: CASSPRSPGYSSYEQYF.